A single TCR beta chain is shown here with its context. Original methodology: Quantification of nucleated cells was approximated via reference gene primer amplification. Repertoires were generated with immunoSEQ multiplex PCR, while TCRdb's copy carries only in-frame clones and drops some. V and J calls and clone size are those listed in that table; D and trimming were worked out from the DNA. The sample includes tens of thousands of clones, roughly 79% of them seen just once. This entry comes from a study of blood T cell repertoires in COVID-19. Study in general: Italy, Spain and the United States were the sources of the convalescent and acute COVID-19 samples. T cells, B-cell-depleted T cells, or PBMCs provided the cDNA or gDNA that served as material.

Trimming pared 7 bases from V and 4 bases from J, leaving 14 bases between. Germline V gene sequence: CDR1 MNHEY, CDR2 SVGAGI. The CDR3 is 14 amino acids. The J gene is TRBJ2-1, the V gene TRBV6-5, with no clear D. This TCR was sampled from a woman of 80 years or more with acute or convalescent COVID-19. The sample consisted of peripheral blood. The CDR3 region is CASNEADKYNEQFF. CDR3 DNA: TGTGCCAGCAACGAGGCCGATAAGTACAATGAGCAGTTCTTC.